The 12 T cell receptor beta chains given below trace back to one sample, sequenced in a study of low-dose radiotherapy and immunotherapy resistance in tumors. With TRAV- and TRBV-specific primers, first-strand cDNA was made, covering the alpha and beta chains. Both a constant-region primer and a V-primer adapter served to amplify TCRs across 15 to 20 PCR cycles. TCRdb reanalysed the reads using MiXCR and keeps one entry per CDR3 protein. The table has several thousand distinct CDR3 sequences, approximately 78% seen once; the top ten hold 5.9%. Source of these receptors: a human donor with advanced metastatic prostate, ovarian, gallbladder or colorectal cancer (not recorded which). This table probably holds off-target reads from a library built for another chain.

The chain employs TRBV18 and TRBJ2-3; 7 bases agree with TRBD1. This CDR3 region has 17 residues. The junction had 11 bases not matched to a gene; V was cut back by 3 bases and J by 2 bases. Germline lookup yields CDR1 KGHSH and CDR2 LQKENI. The CDR3 bases are TGTGCCAGCTCACCCGCAAGGACAGGAAAACTCACAGATACGCAGTATTTT. Translation: CASSPARTGKLTDTQYF. The variable domain in full, with the rest retrieved from reference TRBV18 and TRBJ2-3, is NAGVMQNPRHLVRRRGQEARLRCSPMKGHSHVYWYRQLPEEGLKFMVYLQKENIIDESGMPKERFSAEFPKEGPSILRIQQVVRGDSAAYFCASSPARTGKLTDTQYFGPGTRLTVL.

The J gene is TRBJ2-1, the V gene TRBV3-1, with TRBD2 as a possible D gene (6 bases). Germline assignment: CDR1 LGHDT and CDR2 YNNKEL (reference sequence). This CDR3 contains 15 residues. V lost 4 bases and J 5 bases, leaving 15 bases between the germline ends. The chain's CDR3 is CASSPRGANNNEQFF. The DNA for the CDR3 is TGTGCCAGCAGCCCTCGCGGGGCTAACAACAATGAGCAGTTCTTC.

In its sample, this clonotype was seen a few times. This rearrangement joins TRBV24-1 to TRBJ2-5; the match to TRBD1 covers 10 bases. This CDR3 spans 14 amino acids. V gave up 4 bases and J gave up 5 bases; unmatched junction bases: 3. In germline, CDR1 is KGHDR, CDR2 SFDVKD. Here the CDR3 reads CATSEGQGTETQYF. CDR3 nucleotides: TGTGCCACCAGTGAGGGACAGGGGACGGAGACCCAGTACTTC.

J is TRBJ2-3 and V is TRBV2; TRBD2 matches at 8 bases. Germline-derived CDR1 and CDR2 are SNHLY and FYNNEI. The CDR3 totals 16 residues. V was clipped by 3 bases and J by 0 bases; unmatched bases: 5. The CDR3 sequence: CASSDPAGVSTDTQYF. As DNA, the CDR3 is TGTGCCAGCAGTGACCCAGCGGGGGTTAGCACAGATACGCAGTATTTT.

In this sample, this clonotype turned up once. V is TRBV4-3 and J is TRBJ2-2; D is ambiguous. This CDR3 has 14 amino acids. Deletions cut 2 bases from V and 4 bases from J, with 8 bases between. CDR1 LGHNA and CDR2 YSLEER come from the germline V gene. Here the CDR3 reads CASSQPLSTGELFF. DNA of the CDR3: TGCGCCAGCAGCCAACCCTTAAGCACCGGGGAGCTGTTTTTT.

The V gene is TRBV5-1, the J gene TRBJ1-2; TRBD1 aligns across 12 bases. J was trimmed by 5 bases and V by 3 bases; bases with no gene match: 2. Germline V CDR1 and CDR2: SGHRS, YFSETQ. The CDR3 contains 14 residues. The CDR3 reads CASSWDRGPYGYTF. The DNA of the CDR3 is TGCGCCAGCAGCTGGGACAGGGGGCCTTATGGCTACACCTTC.

The V and J genes are TRBV9 and TRBJ2-3, with D possibly TRBD1 on 5 matching bases. Trimming stripped 9 bases from V and 6 bases from J, with 26 bases between. Germline V gene sequence: CDR1 SGDLS, CDR2 YYNGEE. The CDR3 consists of 16 residues. Written as DNA, the CDR3 is TGTGCCACCAGTGGGGCTTATAATAGTCCTTTGGATACGCAGTATTTT. This encodes CATSGAYNSPLDTQYF. Full variable domain (rest looked up from reference TRBV9 and TRBJ2-3): DSGVTQTPKHLITATGQRVTLRCSPRSGDLSVYWYQQSLDQGLQFLIQYYNGEERAKGNILERFSAQQFPDLHSELNLSSLELGDSALYFCATSGAYNSPLDTQYFGPGTRLTVL.

The chain employs TRBV5-5 and TRBJ2-6, with no clear D. The CDR3 consists of 18 residues. V shed 1 base and J shed 0 bases, with 14 bases lying between them. In germline, CDR1 is SGHKS, CDR2 YYEKEE (reference sequence). CDR3 protein: CASSLSPGTSSGANVLTF. DNA of the CDR3: TGTGCCAGCAGCTTGTCGCCAGGAACCTCCTCTGGGGCCAACGTCCTGACTTTC.

The chain links TRBV19 to TRBJ1-5; TRBD1 matches 7 bases. V lost 9 bases, J lost 7 bases, and 9 bases stayed unmatched. The length of the CDR3 is 13 residues. Per the germline V gene, CDR1 is LNHDA and CDR2 is SQIVND (reference sequence). CDR3 in DNA: TGTGCCAGCTCAGAGGGGGCAGGACAGCCCCAGCATTTT. Protein sequence: CASSEGAGQPQHF.

V usage is TRBV12-3 or TRBV12-4 and J usage is TRBJ2-7; TRBD1 or TRBD2 may be the D gene (6 bases each). V was trimmed by 5 bases and J by 4 bases, leaving 15 bases between them. The CDR3 length is 14 residues. The CDR3 sequence is CASSLGGPQYEQYF. CDR3 sequence (DNA): TGTGCCAGCAGTCTAGGGGGGCCTCAGTACGAGCAGTACTTC.

This clonotype was detected only a few times. The chain couples TRBV4-2 to TRBJ2-1, with a possible D match to TRBD2 (6 bases). The CDR3 loop spans 17 amino acids. Germline CDR1 LGHNA, CDR2 YNFKEQ. V lost 0 bases and J 4 bases, leaving 16 bases between the germline ends. CDR3 residues: CASSQDGSSAGYNEQFF. The CDR3 nucleotides are TGTGCCAGCAGCCAAGATGGGTCTAGCGCAGGATACAATGAGCAGTTCTTC.

The CDR3 region is CASSSGQGAGTGELFF. CDR3 in DNA: TGTGCCAGTAGTTCGGGACAGGGGGCAGGCACCGGGGAGCTGTTTTTT. This chain uses TRBV19 with TRBJ2-2; 12 nucleotides agree with TRBD1. The J segment lost 4 bases and the V segment lost 5 bases, leaving 5 bases of the junction unmatched. The CDR3 runs 16 residues. Germline V CDR1 and CDR2: LNHDA, SQIVND (reference sequence).